This is a list of T cell receptor beta chains from one sample in a study of control samples from healthy donors and cancer patients. Sequenced by immunoSEQ multiplex PCR; TCRdb stores in-frame clones only, minus some. Of 100,000 or so clones in the sample, 85% to 90% are singletons; the top ten hold about 7.8%. Input material: blood. Source of these receptors: a man younger than 40 in good health. The CDR3 runs from the conserved cysteine through the conserved F or W. The D gene is left open where the match is weak. Size is stated for part of the rows, as once, few or many counts, or as a class when the clone is expanded.

d_gene: NA
abundance: NA
v_gene: TRBV7-9
j_gene: TRBJ1-2
CDR3aa: CASSHDISPRYGYTF
CDR3nt: TGTGCCAGCAGTCACGACATCTCACCTCGGTATGGCTACACCTTC

d_gene: TRBD1
abundance: NA
v_gene: TRBV7-2
j_gene: TRBJ1-5
CDR3aa: CASSIGQGRNQPQHF
CDR3nt: TGTGCCAGCAGCATCGGACAGGGTCGCAATCAGCCCCAGCATTTT

d_gene: TRBD1
abundance: few
v_gene: TRBV5-6
j_gene: TRBJ1-5
CDR3aa: CASSRTGGSNQPQHF
CDR3nt: TGTGCCAGCAGCAGAACAGGGGGCAGCAATCAGCCCCAGCATTTT

d_gene: NA
abundance: NA
v_gene: TRBV4-3
j_gene: TRBJ2-3
CDR3aa: CASSQVGARGDTQYF
CDR3nt: TGCGCCAGCAGCCAAGTAGGGGCTAGGGGAGATACGCAGTATTTT

d_gene: NA
abundance: few
v_gene: TRBV7-2
j_gene: TRBJ2-7
CDR3aa: CASSLGARVTYEQYF
CDR3nt: TGTGCCAGCAGCTTAGGTGCCAGGGTTACCTACGAGCAGTACTTC

d_gene: TRBD1
abundance: NA
v_gene: TRBV27
j_gene: TRBJ2-6
CDR3aa: CASSLSGQGTLSGANVLTF
CDR3nt: TGTGCCAGCAGTTTATCGGGACAGGGAACCCTCTCTGGGGCCAACGTCCTGACTTTC

d_gene: NA
abundance: once
v_gene: TRBV6-2/TRBV6-3
j_gene: TRBJ2-3
CDR3aa: CASSSPGTATDTQYF
CDR3nt: TGTGCCAGCAGCTCCCCGGGGACGGCTACAGATACGCAGTATTTT

d_gene: NA
abundance: NA
v_gene: TRBV2
j_gene: TRBJ1-1
CDR3aa: CASIEALGDPGGAFF
CDR3nt: TGTGCCAGCATAGAGGCTCTCGGGGACCCAGGAGGAGCTTTCTTT

d_gene: NA
abundance: few
v_gene: TRBV4-1
j_gene: TRBJ2-2
CDR3aa: CASSQDPSGSRELFF
CDR3nt: TGCGCCAGCAGCCAAGATCCTTCGGGGTCCCGGGAGCTGTTTTTT

d_gene: NA
abundance: NA
v_gene: TRBV10-3
j_gene: TRBJ1-1
CDR3aa: CAIRGGNSRNTEAFF
CDR3nt: TGTGCCATCAGGGGGGGGAACAGTCGGAACACTGAAGCTTTCTTT

d_gene: NA
abundance: NA
v_gene: TRBV27
j_gene: TRBJ2-7
CDR3aa: CASSLEVGGSSYEQYF
CDR3nt: TGTGCCAGCAGTTTAGAAGTGGGGGGAAGCTCCTACGAGCAGTACTTC

d_gene: NA
abundance: NA
v_gene: TRBV7-9
j_gene: TRBJ2-3
CDR3aa: CASSLASKTDTQYF
CDR3nt: TGTGCCAGCAGCTTAGCATCGAAAACAGATACGCAGTATTTT

d_gene: TRBD2
abundance: NA
v_gene: TRBV4-2
j_gene: TRBJ2-5
CDR3aa: CASSQGPVFAGVEETQYF
CDR3nt: TGTGCCAGCAGCCAAGGGCCGGTTTTCGCGGGGGTGGAGGAGACCCAGTACTTC

d_gene: TRBD2
abundance: NA
v_gene: TRBV28
j_gene: TRBJ2-3
CDR3aa: CASSLGLAGADTQYF
CDR3nt: TGTGCCAGCAGCCTGGGACTAGCTGGGGCAGATACGCAGTATTTT

d_gene: NA
abundance: NA
v_gene: TRBV5-1
j_gene: TRBJ1-4
CDR3aa: CASSYQGIEGEKLFF
CDR3nt: TGCGCCAGCAGCTACCAGGGTATAGAAGGCGAAAAACTGTTTTTT

d_gene: TRBD2
abundance: NA
v_gene: TRBV19
j_gene: TRBJ2-2
CDR3aa: CASSTPFRSGSSTGELFF
CDR3nt: TGTGCCAGTAGTACCCCCTTTCGGAGCGGGAGTTCTACCGGGGAGCTGTTTTTT

d_gene: NA
abundance: NA
v_gene: TRBV20-1
j_gene: TRBJ1-1
CDR3aa: CSAPGVGAFF
CDR3nt: TGCAGTGCTCCCGGGGTGGGTGCTTTCTTT

d_gene: TRBD2
abundance: NA
v_gene: TRBV24-1
j_gene: TRBJ2-3
CDR3aa: CATSVVSGGTDTQYF
CDR3nt: TGTGCCACCAGTGTTGTCAGCGGGGGGACAGATACGCAGTATTTT

d_gene: NA
abundance: NA
v_gene: TRBV5-1
j_gene: TRBJ1-1
CDR3aa: CASSLAGQGLNTEAFF
CDR3nt: TGCGCCAGCAGCTTGGCGGGGCAGGGGCTGAACACTGAAGCTTTCTTT

d_gene: NA
abundance: NA
v_gene: TRBV20-1
j_gene: TRBJ2-3
CDR3aa: CSAQYTDTQYF
CDR3nt: TGCAGTGCTCAATACACAGATACGCAGTATTTT

d_gene: NA
abundance: once
v_gene: TRBV2
j_gene: TRBJ2-1
CDR3aa: CASSEWDEPNEQFF
CDR3nt: TGTGCCAGCAGCGAATGGGACGAACCGAATGAGCAGTTCTTC

d_gene: TRBD2
abundance: few
v_gene: TRBV10-1
j_gene: TRBJ2-7
CDR3aa: CASSDVTGSGSSYEQYF
CDR3nt: TGCGCCAGCAGTGATGTTACGGGGAGCGGGAGCTCCTACGAGCAGTACTTC